Listed below are T cell receptor beta chains from one sample, sequenced in a study of blood T cells in healthy people across ages. Each CDR3 protein is one row after TCRdb ran MiXCR on the 5' RACE reads. This table holds over 1.5 million distinct CDR3 sequences, 49% found once. The sequenced material came from blood. These receptors were obtained from a middle-aged woman in good health. Each CDR3 is given with its conserved first and last residue. Each record gives: D gene, V gene, J gene, clone size, CDR3 protein, CDR3 DNA. A D gene is named only where the DNA matches it firmly. Size is omitted from some rows. Given values are once, few, many or a class for expanded clones.

d_call: TRBD2; v_call: TRBV4-2; j_call: TRBJ2-5; clone_size: .; cdr3_aa: CASSHGTSGSETQYF; cdr3_nt: TGTGCCAGCAGCCACGGGACTAGCGGCTCGGAGACCCAGTACTTC
d_call: TRBD1; v_call: TRBV5-1; j_call: TRBJ2-5; clone_size: .; cdr3_aa: CASTDYGTGGPKETQYF; cdr3_nt: TGCGCCAGCACCGACTACGGGACAGGGGGCCCAAAAGAGACCCAGTACTTC
d_call: .; v_call: TRBV24-1; j_call: TRBJ1-4; clone_size: few; cdr3_aa: CATSEGGEKLFF; cdr3_nt: TGTGCCACCAGCGAGGGGGGAGAAAAACTGTTTTTT
d_call: TRBD1; v_call: TRBV6-2/TRBV6-3; j_call: TRBJ2-1; clone_size: many; cdr3_aa: CASKRDRGHNEQFF; cdr3_nt: TGTGCCAGCAAACGCGACAGGGGGCACAATGAGCAGTTCTTC
d_call: TRBD1; v_call: TRBV4-2; j_call: TRBJ1-1; clone_size: .; cdr3_aa: CASSESTGGTEAFF; cdr3_nt: TGTGCCAGCAGCGAAAGCACAGGGGGCACTGAAGCTTTCTTT
d_call: .; v_call: TRBV2; j_call: TRBJ2-3; clone_size: .; cdr3_aa: CARGIHDTQYF; cdr3_nt: TGTGCCAGGGGAATTCACGATACGCAGTATTTT
d_call: .; v_call: TRBV6-1; j_call: TRBJ2-7; clone_size: .; cdr3_aa: CASSASRAGPYEQYF; cdr3_nt: TGTGCCAGCAGTGCGTCACGAGCAGGCCCCTACGAGCAGTACTTC
d_call: .; v_call: TRBV11-1; j_call: TRBJ2-1; clone_size: .; cdr3_aa: CASRAESLSYNEQFF; cdr3_nt: TGTGCCAGCAGAGCAGAATCCCTCTCCTACAATGAGCAGTTCTTC
d_call: .; v_call: TRBV3-1; j_call: TRBJ2-1; clone_size: few; cdr3_aa: CASSQLHGEQFF; cdr3_nt: TGTGCCAGCAGCCAGTTACACGGTGAGCAGTTCTTC
d_call: .; v_call: TRBV7-9; j_call: TRBJ2-3; clone_size: .; cdr3_aa: CASSFPTSPTTDTQYF; cdr3_nt: TGTGCCAGCAGCTTCCCAACTAGCCCTACTACAGATACGCAGTATTTT
d_call: .; v_call: TRBV20-1; j_call: TRBJ2-3; clone_size: .; cdr3_aa: CSARGLVQDTQYF; cdr3_nt: TGCAGTGCTAGAGGGCTAGTTCAAGATACGCAGTATTTT
d_call: TRBD2; v_call: TRBV7-2; j_call: TRBJ2-4; clone_size: once; cdr3_aa: CASSLARLAGGIITPYKQYF; cdr3_nt: TGTGCCAGCAGCTTAGCGCGACTAGCGGGGGGAATTATAACACCCTACAAGCAGTACTTC
d_call: .; v_call: TRBV27; j_call: TRBJ2-7; clone_size: .; cdr3_aa: CASRYLTDYEQYF; cdr3_nt: TGTGCCAGCAGATATTTAACAGACTACGAGCAGTACTTC
d_call: .; v_call: TRBV15; j_call: TRBJ1-2; clone_size: .; cdr3_aa: CATSRDSKNYGYTF; cdr3_nt: TGTGCCACCAGCAGAGATAGCAAGAACTATGGCTACACCTTC
d_call: .; v_call: TRBV29-1; j_call: TRBJ1-2; clone_size: .; cdr3_aa: CSVEGGPGGGYTF; cdr3_nt: TGCAGCGTTGAAGGGGGGCCTGGGGGTGGCTACACCTTC
d_call: .; v_call: TRBV3-1; j_call: TRBJ2-6; clone_size: few; cdr3_aa: CASSQFVASGANVLTF; cdr3_nt: TGTGCCAGCAGCCAATTTGTGGCGTCTGGGGCCAACGTCCTGACTTTC
d_call: .; v_call: TRBV28; j_call: TRBJ2-1; clone_size: .; cdr3_aa: CASTAWGEYNEQFF; cdr3_nt: TGTGCCAGCACCGCTTGGGGGGAATACAATGAGCAGTTCTTC
d_call: .; v_call: TRBV12-3/TRBV12-4; j_call: TRBJ1-5; clone_size: .; cdr3_aa: CASSNGPPPYSNQPQHF; cdr3_nt: TGTGCCAGCAGTAACGGACCTCCCCCTTATAGCAATCAGCCCCAGCATTTT
d_call: .; v_call: TRBV4-1; j_call: TRBJ2-5; clone_size: few; cdr3_aa: CASSQGGDSKETQYF; cdr3_nt: TGCGCCAGCAGCCAAGGAGGGGACTCAAAAGAGACCCAGTACTTC
d_call: TRBD1; v_call: TRBV2; j_call: TRBJ1-4; clone_size: .; cdr3_aa: CASSPRTGANEKLFF; cdr3_nt: TGTGCCAGCAGTCCCAGGACAGGGGCTAATGAAAAACTGTTTTTT
d_call: TRBD2; v_call: TRBV20-1; j_call: TRBJ2-7; clone_size: .; cdr3_aa: CSARDRASGGQPTTYNEQYF; cdr3_nt: TGCAGTGCTAGAGATAGGGCTAGCGGGGGGCAACCTACCACCTACAATGAGCAGTACTTC
d_call: TRBD1; v_call: TRBV4-2; j_call: TRBJ1-2; clone_size: .; cdr3_aa: CASSQRQGSNYGYTF; cdr3_nt: TGTGCCAGCAGCCAAAGACAGGGATCTAACTATGGCTACACCTTC
d_call: TRBD2; v_call: TRBV28; j_call: TRBJ2-1; clone_size: .; cdr3_aa: CASTVVAGSSYNEQFF; cdr3_nt: TGTGCCAGCACCGTGGTAGCGGGGAGCTCCTACAATGAGCAGTTCTTC
d_call: TRBD2; v_call: TRBV5-1; j_call: TRBJ2-1; clone_size: once; cdr3_aa: CASSPFGTSVNEQFF; cdr3_nt: TGCGCCAGCAGCCCATTCGGGACTAGCGTCAATGAGCAGTTCTTC
d_call: .; v_call: TRBV9; j_call: TRBJ2-1; clone_size: .; cdr3_aa: CASSGHRVGNEQFF; cdr3_nt: TGTGCCAGCAGCGGACATCGGGTAGGCAATGAGCAGTTCTTC
d_call: .; v_call: TRBV6-6; j_call: TRBJ2-5; clone_size: .; cdr3_aa: CASSHQRGQETQYF; cdr3_nt: TGTGCCAGCAGCCACCAGAGGGGTCAGGAGACCCAGTACTTC
d_call: .; v_call: TRBV6-2/TRBV6-3; j_call: TRBJ2-5; clone_size: few; cdr3_aa: CASSYSASASKTQYF; cdr3_nt: TGTGCCAGCAGTTACTCGGCTAGCGCAAGCAAGACCCAGTACTTC
d_call: .; v_call: TRBV4-3; j_call: TRBJ2-1; clone_size: few; cdr3_aa: CASSQSMVGVGNEQFF; cdr3_nt: TGCGCCAGCAGCCAATCCATGGTAGGGGTCGGCAATGAGCAGTTCTTC
d_call: .; v_call: TRBV4-3; j_call: TRBJ2-7; clone_size: few; cdr3_aa: CASSQDYRTEFYEQYF; cdr3_nt: TGCGCCAGCAGCCAAGATTATAGGACAGAGTTCTACGAGCAGTACTTC
d_call: .; v_call: TRBV12-3/TRBV12-4; j_call: TRBJ2-6; clone_size: .; cdr3_aa: CASSLNSPGANVLTF; cdr3_nt: TGTGCCAGCAGTCTCAATTCGCCGGGGGCCAACGTCCTGACTTTC
d_call: .; v_call: TRBV27; j_call: TRBJ2-1; clone_size: many; cdr3_aa: CASSFWTGYVYEQFF; cdr3_nt: TGTGCCAGCAGTTTTTGGACGGGGTATGTGTATGAGCAGTTCTTC
d_call: .; v_call: TRBV7-2; j_call: TRBJ1-6; clone_size: .; cdr3_aa: CASSFGGLGSPLHF; cdr3_nt: TGTGCCAGCAGCTTTGGCGGGCTGGGTTCACCCCTCCACTTT
d_call: .; v_call: TRBV4-2; j_call: TRBJ2-1; clone_size: few; cdr3_aa: CASSQDPQGGSYNEQFF; cdr3_nt: TGTGCCAGCAGCCAAGACCCGCAGGGGGGCTCCTACAATGAGCAGTTCTTC
d_call: .; v_call: TRBV14; j_call: TRBJ2-7; clone_size: .; cdr3_aa: CASSQGQGYGEQYF; cdr3_nt: TGTGCCAGCAGCCAAGGGCAGGGATATGGCGAGCAGTACTTC
d_call: .; v_call: TRBV5-1; j_call: TRBJ2-7; clone_size: few; cdr3_aa: CASSLEGASARSYEQYF; cdr3_nt: TGCGCCAGCAGCTTGGAAGGCGCTAGCGCACGGTCCTACGAGCAGTACTTC
d_call: .; v_call: TRBV29-1; j_call: TRBJ2-5; clone_size: many; cdr3_aa: CSVVPFGRVSQETQYF; cdr3_nt: TGCAGCGTTGTTCCTTTCGGCCGGGTCAGTCAAGAGACCCAGTACTTC
d_call: .; v_call: TRBV2; j_call: TRBJ1-5; clone_size: few; cdr3_aa: CASSERGGGQPQHF; cdr3_nt: TGTGCCAGCAGTGAACGGGGGGGCGGACAGCCCCAGCATTTT
d_call: .; v_call: TRBV20-1; j_call: TRBJ2-4; clone_size: few; cdr3_aa: CSARVGADIQYF; cdr3_nt: TGCAGTGCTAGAGTCGGGGCTGACATTCAGTACTTC
d_call: .; v_call: TRBV9; j_call: TRBJ2-6; clone_size: few; cdr3_aa: CASSVLSPEVSGANVLTF; cdr3_nt: TGTGCCAGCAGCGTACTTTCACCGGAGGTCTCTGGGGCCAACGTCCTGACTTTC
d_call: .; v_call: TRBV7-9; j_call: TRBJ2-3; clone_size: .; cdr3_aa: CASSFREGASTDTQYF; cdr3_nt: TGTGCCAGCAGCTTTCGAGAAGGCGCCAGCACAGATACGCAGTATTTT
d_call: .; v_call: TRBV11-2; j_call: TRBJ2-7; clone_size: .; cdr3_aa: CASPPGQASYF; cdr3_nt: TGTGCCAGCCCCCCAGGGCAGGCGTCGTACTTC
d_call: .; v_call: TRBV2; j_call: TRBJ2-7; clone_size: .; cdr3_aa: CASSGDVNEQYF; cdr3_nt: TGTGCCAGCAGTGGGGACGTCAATGAGCAGTACTTC
d_call: .; v_call: TRBV28; j_call: TRBJ2-7; clone_size: few; cdr3_aa: CASRPQGGNYEQYF; cdr3_nt: TGTGCCAGCCGTCCTCAGGGGGGAAACTACGAGCAGTACTTC
d_call: TRBD1; v_call: TRBV7-2; j_call: TRBJ1-2; clone_size: once; cdr3_aa: CASSPNTGGSRGYTF; cdr3_nt: TGTGCCAGCAGCCCGAATACAGGGGGTAGTAGGGGCTACACCTTC
d_call: .; v_call: TRBV7-9; j_call: TRBJ1-4; clone_size: .; cdr3_aa: CASSYDVKLFF; cdr3_nt: TGTGCCAGCAGCTATGATGTAAAACTGTTTTTT
d_call: TRBD1; v_call: TRBV4-3; j_call: TRBJ2-1; clone_size: .; cdr3_aa: CASRGTGVGNEQFF; cdr3_nt: TGCGCCAGCAGGGGGACAGGGGTTGGCAATGAGCAGTTCTTC
d_call: .; v_call: TRBV6-1; j_call: TRBJ2-5; clone_size: few; cdr3_aa: CASSISPYQETQYF; cdr3_nt: TGTGCCAGCAGCATCTCTCCGTACCAAGAGACCCAGTACTTC
d_call: .; v_call: TRBV9; j_call: TRBJ2-1; clone_size: .; cdr3_aa: CASSVVGSSLANEQFF; cdr3_nt: TGTGCCAGCAGCGTAGTGGGTAGCTCTCTTGCAAATGAGCAGTTCTTC
d_call: TRBD1; v_call: TRBV29-1; j_call: TRBJ2-3; clone_size: .; cdr3_aa: CSVEGTGEGDTQYF; cdr3_nt: TGCAGCGTTGAGGGGACAGGGGAGGGAGATACGCAGTATTTT
d_call: .; v_call: TRBV24-1; j_call: TRBJ2-5; clone_size: once; cdr3_aa: CATSDHPGPYNEQYF; cdr3_nt: TGTGCCACCAGTGACCATCCCGGTCCTTACAATGAGCAGTACTTC
d_call: TRBD1; v_call: TRBV9; j_call: TRBJ1-2; clone_size: .; cdr3_aa: CASSAADRDGYTF; cdr3_nt: TGTGCCAGCAGCGCGGCGGACAGGGATGGCTACACCTTC
d_call: TRBD1; v_call: TRBV4-2; j_call: TRBJ2-7; clone_size: .; cdr3_aa: CASSQGPGTGGGYEQYF; cdr3_nt: TGTGCCAGCAGCCAAGGGCCCGGGACAGGGGGTGGGTACGAGCAGTACTTC
d_call: .; v_call: TRBV11-1; j_call: TRBJ2-1; clone_size: .; cdr3_aa: CASSLELFSYNEQFF; cdr3_nt: TGTGCCAGCAGCTTAGAGCTGTTCTCCTACAATGAGCAGTTCTTC
d_call: .; v_call: TRBV5-1; j_call: TRBJ1-4; clone_size: .; cdr3_aa: CASMRDAGSNEKLFF; cdr3_nt: TGCGCCAGCATGAGGGACGCCGGATCTAATGAAAAACTGTTTTTT
d_call: .; v_call: TRBV2; j_call: TRBJ2-5; clone_size: .; cdr3_aa: CASSEDRAQETQYF; cdr3_nt: TGTGCCAGCAGTGAAGATAGGGCCCAAGAGACCCAGTACTTC
d_call: TRBD1; v_call: TRBV29-1; j_call: TRBJ1-2; clone_size: few; cdr3_aa: CSVRAGQAIDGYTF; cdr3_nt: TGCAGCGTGAGAGCCGGACAGGCCATTGACGGTTACACCTTC
d_call: TRBD1; v_call: TRBV7-9; j_call: TRBJ2-7; clone_size: few; cdr3_aa: CASSSGTEPPYEQYF; cdr3_nt: TGTGCCAGCAGTTCCGGGACAGAGCCACCCTACGAGCAGTACTTC